This T cell receptor (beta chain) came from a study of T-cell memory formation after mild COVID-19. On the study more broadly: Largely, TCR clusters stayed within a single donor. Broader study findings: CD4+ contracting clones were mainly CM and EM; CD8+ ones, EMRA.

This clonotype was counted only a few times. Its antigen is as yet unknown. TCRdb re-called the 5' RACE reads through MiXCR, storing one row per CDR3 protein. The table includes approximately 100,000 distinct CDR3 sequences, over 8.5% detected once. The CDR3 has 15 residues. Trimming shortened V by 6 bases and J by 10 bases, and 21 bases separated the two germline ends. Per germline, CDR1 MNHEY and CDR2 SVGAGI. Input material: PBMCs or a T cell subset sorted from them (not recorded which). The chain is built from TRBV6-5 and TRBJ1-4; no definite D call. The receptor comes from a man aged 18 to 29 who had mild COVID-19 (a few samples of this study predate the infection). Cell type and time point are not known. CDR3 amino acids: CASRDQREPPGKLFF. In nucleotides, the CDR3 is TGTGCCAGCAGGGATCAGCGGGAGCCCCCGGGAAAACTGTTTTTT.